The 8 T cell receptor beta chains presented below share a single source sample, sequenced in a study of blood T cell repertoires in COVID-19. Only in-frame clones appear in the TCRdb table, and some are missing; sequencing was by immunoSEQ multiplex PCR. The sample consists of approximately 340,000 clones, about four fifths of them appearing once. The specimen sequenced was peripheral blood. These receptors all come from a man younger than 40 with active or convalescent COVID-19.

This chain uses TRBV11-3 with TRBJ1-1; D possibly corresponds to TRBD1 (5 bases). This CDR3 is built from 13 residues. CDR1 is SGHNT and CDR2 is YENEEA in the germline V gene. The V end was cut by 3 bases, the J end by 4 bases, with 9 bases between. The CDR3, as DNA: TGTGCCAGCAGCTTCCAAAGGGGCACTGAAGCTTTCTTT. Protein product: CASSFQRGTEAFF.

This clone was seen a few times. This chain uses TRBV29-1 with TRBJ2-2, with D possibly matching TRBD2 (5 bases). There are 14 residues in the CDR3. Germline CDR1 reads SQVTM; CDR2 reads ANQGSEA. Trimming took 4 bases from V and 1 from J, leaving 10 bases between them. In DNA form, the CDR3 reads TGCAGCGTTGCTGGACTGCTGAACACCGGGGAGCTGTTTTTT. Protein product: CSVAGLLNTGELFF.

The CDR3 DNA follows: TGTGCCAGCAGCCCCCGGGACAGGGTAGGCTCCGAGCAGTACTTC. Amino acid sequence: CASSPRDRVGSEQYF. The rearrangement uses TRBV9 and TRBJ2-7; 9 nucleotides agree with TRBD1. Losses at the gene ends were 4 bases for V and 6 bases for J; bases not matched to a gene: 11. The CDR3 is 15 amino acids. Germline CDR1 and CDR2: SGDLS and YYNGEE.

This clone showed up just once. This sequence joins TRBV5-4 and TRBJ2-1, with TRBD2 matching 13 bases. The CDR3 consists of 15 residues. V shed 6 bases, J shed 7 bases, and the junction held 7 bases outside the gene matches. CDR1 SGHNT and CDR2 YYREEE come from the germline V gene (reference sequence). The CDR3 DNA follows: TGTGCCAGCAACCCGACTAGCGGGAGGCCGAATGAGCAGTTCTTC. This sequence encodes CASNPTSGRPNEQFF.

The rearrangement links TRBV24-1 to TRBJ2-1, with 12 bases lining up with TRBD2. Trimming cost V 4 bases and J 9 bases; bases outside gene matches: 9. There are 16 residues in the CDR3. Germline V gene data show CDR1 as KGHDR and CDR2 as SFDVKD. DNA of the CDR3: TGTGCCACCAGTGAGGCTAGCGGGGGGGAGATAAGTGAGCAGTTCTTC. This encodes CATSEASGGEISEQFF.

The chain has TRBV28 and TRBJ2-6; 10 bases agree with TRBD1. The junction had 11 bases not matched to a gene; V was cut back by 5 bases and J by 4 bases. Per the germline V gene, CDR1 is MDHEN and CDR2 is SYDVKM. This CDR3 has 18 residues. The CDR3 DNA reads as TGTGCCAGCAGTCCCTCCCCGGGACAGGGGTCCGGGGCCAACGTCCTGACTTTC. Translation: CASSPSPGQGSGANVLTF.

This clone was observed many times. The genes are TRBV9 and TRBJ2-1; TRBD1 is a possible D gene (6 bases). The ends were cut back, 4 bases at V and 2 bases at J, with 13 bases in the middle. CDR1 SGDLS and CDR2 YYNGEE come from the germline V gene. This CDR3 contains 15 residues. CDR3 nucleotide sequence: TGTGCCAGCAGCATTTCAGGGGCTCCCTACAATGAGCAGTTCTTC. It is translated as CASSISGAPYNEQFF.

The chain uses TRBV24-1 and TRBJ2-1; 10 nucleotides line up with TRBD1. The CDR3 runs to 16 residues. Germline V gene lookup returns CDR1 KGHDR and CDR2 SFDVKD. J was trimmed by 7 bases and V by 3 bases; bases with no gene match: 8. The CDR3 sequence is CATSDPEGQGNNEQFF. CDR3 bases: TGTGCCACCAGTGATCCTGAGGGACAGGGGAATAATGAGCAGTTCTTC.